Presented here are 24 T cell receptor beta chains from one specimen sequenced in a study of graft-versus-host responses after intestinal transplantation. For these receptors, no antigen is known. Using immunoSEQ multiplex PCR, the repertoire was profiled, and TCRdb retains in-frame clones only, with some absent. The sample gives 65,000 to 85,000 clones, around 87% of which show up once; less than 9.5% is in the top ten. Sequenced here: unstimulated CD8+ T cells sorted from spleen or lymph node cells, sampled before transplant. The source of these receptors is a human donor who was the organ donor for an intestinal transplant.

This clone showed up just once. The chain has TRBV5-6 and TRBJ2-2; D is tentatively TRBD1 or TRBD2 (6 bases each). The V end was cut by 4 bases, the J end by 3 bases, with 19 bases between. CDR3 length: 17 amino acids. Germline V gene data show CDR1 as SGHDT and CDR2 as YYEEEE. The CDR3 sequence: CASSQAGGFTDTGELFF. DNA for the CDR3: TGTGCCAGCAGCCAGGCCGGGGGCTTCACGGACACCGGGGAGCTGTTTTTT.

The chain links TRBV19 to TRBJ2-1, with 14 bases lining up with TRBD2. With V trimmed by 4 bases and J by 4 bases, 0 bases remained unmatched. This CDR3 spans 15 amino acids. Germline V lookup: CDR1 LNHDA, CDR2 SQIVND (reference sequence). DNA for the CDR3: TGTGCCAGTAGTAGACTAGCGGGGGGGTACAATGAGCAGTTCTTC. It codes for CASSRLAGGYNEQFF. The variable domain in full, with the rest retrieved from reference TRBV19 and TRBJ2-1, is DGGITQSPKYLFRKEGQNVTLSCEQNLNHDAMYWYRQDPGQGLRLIYYSQIVNDFQKGDIAEGYSVSREKKESFPLTVTSAQKNPTAFYLCASSRLAGGYNEQFFGPGTRLTVL.

V gene TRBV15 combines with J gene TRBJ2-3, with no clear D. Germline assignment: CDR1 LNHNV and CDR2 YYDKDF (reference sequence). The CDR3 extends over 15 amino acids. Deletions cut 1 base from V and 3 bases from J, with 11 bases between. The CDR3 nucleotides read TGTGCCACCAGCAGAGCGTCTCGAAGGACAGATACGCAGTATTTT. This sequence encodes CATSRASRRTDTQYF.

V and J are TRBV27 and TRBJ1-1; 7 bases agree with TRBD1. V trimming: 2 bases; J trimming: 5 bases; junction bases outside the gene matches: 8. This CDR3 has 15 amino acids. Germline CDR1 and CDR2: MNHEY and SMNVEV (reference sequence). CDR3 DNA sequence: TGTGCCAGCAGTTTACGGGCGACAGGGCGAACTGAAGCTTTCTTT. Translating it yields CASSLRATGRTEAFF.

V usage is TRBV30 and J usage is TRBJ2-7; TRBD2 is a possible D gene (5 bases). V lost 5 bases to trimming and J lost 1 base, with 15 bases between them. Germline CDR1 reads GTSNPN; CDR2 reads SVGIG (reference sequence). The CDR3 contains 14 residues. The CDR3 here is CAWAPDLRSYEQYF. The DNA for the CDR3 is TGTGCCTGGGCTCCGGACTTAAGATCCTACGAGCAGTACTTC. Based on the CDR3 plus reference TRBV30 and TRBJ2-7, the full variable domain is SQTIHQWPATLVQPVGSPLSLECTVEGTSNPNLYWYRQAAGRGLQLLFYSVGIGQISSEVPQNLSASRPQDRQFILSSKKLLLSDSGFYLCAWAPDLRSYEQYFGPGTRLTVT.

Only one count was recorded for this clone. The rearrangement links TRBV6-5 to TRBJ2-1, with D perhaps TRBD2 (7 bases). This CDR3 region has 15 residues. CDR1 MNHEY and CDR2 SVGAGI come from the germline V gene. The V and J ends lost 5 bases and 2 bases respectively, with 13 bases between them. The CDR3 DNA is TGTGCCAGCAGTCCCGGGGAGGGGGCCTACAATGAGCAGTTCTTC. Translated, it gives CASSPGEGAYNEQFF.

The V and J genes are TRBV4-1 and TRBJ2-1; 10 nucleotides match TRBD2. CDR1 is MGHRA and CDR2 is YSYEKL in the germline V gene. Trimming cost V 2 bases and J 6 bases; bases outside gene matches: 1. This CDR3 is 14 amino acids long. The CDR3 sequence: CASSQLAGANEQFF. DNA of the CDR3: TGCGCCAGCAGCCAACTAGCGGGGGCCAATGAGCAGTTCTTC.

This clone was seen only a few times. J is TRBJ2-3 and V is TRBV6-4; possibly TRBD1 for D (6 bases). Germline assignment: CDR1 MRHNA and CDR2 SNTAGT. The CDR3 totals 14 residues. The V end lost 4 bases, the J end lost 6 bases, and 14 bases lay between the germline ends. CDR3 residues: CASSGSQGADTQYF. Written as DNA, the CDR3 is TGTGCCAGCAGTGGGTCACAGGGAGCGGATACGCAGTATTTT.

The V call is TRBV30, the J call TRBJ2-3, with D maybe TRBD1 (5 bases). CDR3 length: 13 residues. Germline lookup yields CDR1 GTSNPN and CDR2 SVGIG (reference sequence). CDR3 coding DNA: TGTGCTCGGCGAGAGGACAACACAGATACGCAGTATTTT. Translated, it gives CARREDNTDTQYF.

V gene TRBV6-6 combines with J gene TRBJ2-7, with TRBD2 as a possible D gene (5 bases). CDR3 length: 13 amino acids. Germline lookup yields CDR1 MNHNY and CDR2 SVGAGI (reference sequence). Trimming removed 0 bases from V and 3 bases from J, with 6 bases in between. For the CDR3, the DNA is TGTGCCAGCAGTTACTCGAGGGACTACGAGCAGTACTTC. This translates into CASSYSRDYEQYF.

The chain has TRBV4-1 and TRBJ1-1, with D unclear. The CDR3 has 15 amino acids. Germline V gene data show CDR1 as MGHRA and CDR2 as YSYEKL. Trimming removed 2 bases at V and 5 bases at J, with 15 bases between. The CDR3 DNA reads TGCGCCAGCAGCCAATCGAGACCCCTGAGAACTGAAGCTTTCTTT. Translation gives CASSQSRPLRTEAFF.

This clone was recorded a few times. The chain employs TRBV6-6 and TRBJ2-3; the D gene is possibly TRBD2 (5 bases). The CDR3 runs to 13 residues. Trimming removed 2 bases at V and 3 bases at J, with 6 bases between. Germline V gene sequence: CDR1 MNHNY, CDR2 SVGAGI (reference sequence). CDR3 DNA sequence: TGTGCCAGCAGTTACAGGGAGACAGATACGCAGTATTTT. Protein: CASSYRETDTQYF.

V usage is TRBV30 and J usage is TRBJ2-2; D ambiguous. This CDR3 is built from 13 residues. The V end lost 2 bases, the J end lost 2 bases, and 6 bases lay between the germline ends. Per germline, CDR1 GTSNPN and CDR2 SVGIG (reference sequence). CDR3 in amino acids: CAWSTTNTGELFF. The CDR3 DNA is TGTGCCTGGAGTACGACTAACACCGGGGAGCTGTTTTTT.

This chain joins TRBV2 and TRBJ2-3; weak D call: TRBD2 (6 bases). CDR1 is SNHLY, CDR2 FYNNEI, per germline. Deletions cut 5 bases from V and 3 bases from J, with 18 bases between. CDR3 length: 16 amino acids. The CDR3 sequence is CASSSPAGWATDTQYF. CDR3 DNA: TGTGCCAGCAGTTCTCCGGCGGGATGGGCGACAGATACGCAGTATTTT.

The V gene is TRBV28, the J gene TRBJ2-2, with 11 bases matching TRBD1. This CDR3 has 16 residues. Unmatched junction bases numbered 7, after V lost 4 bases and J lost 6 bases. CDR1 is MDHEN and CDR2 is SYDVKM in the germline V gene. Written as DNA, the CDR3 is TGTGCCAGCAGTTGGGAACCGGGACAGGGGGCCGGGGAGCTGTTTTTT. Its protein product is CASSWEPGQGAGELFF. The full variable domain, in which reference TRBV28 and TRBJ2-2 provide the parts outside the CDR3, is DVKVTQSSRYLVKRTGEKVFLECVQDMDHENMFWYRQDPGLGLRLIYFSYDVKMKEKGDIPEGYSVSREKKERFSLILESASTNQTSMYLCASSWEPGQGAGELFFGEGSRLTVL.

V is TRBV20-1 and J is TRBJ1-1, with 7 bases lining up with TRBD1. The trim removed 5 bases at V and 10 bases at J, leaving 7 bases unmatched. This CDR3 contains 11 residues. The V gene's germline CDR1 is DFQATT and CDR2 SNEGSKA (reference sequence). CDR3 DNA sequence: TGCAGTGCTCGCCAGGGACAGACAGCTTTCTTT. Encoded protein: CSARQGQTAFF.

This chain joins TRBV19 and TRBJ2-3; TRBD1 matches at 8 bases. V trimming: 3 bases; J trimming: 4 bases; junction bases outside the gene matches: 12. From germline, CDR1 is LNHDA and CDR2 SQIVND (reference sequence). This CDR3 is 17 amino acids long. DNA for the CDR3: TGTGCCAGTAGTATGATCCCGACAGGGGTTTACGCAGATACGCAGTATTTT. Its protein product is CASSMIPTGVYADTQYF.

The chain uses TRBV7-9 and TRBJ1-2; 8 bases fit TRBD1. The germline gives CDR1 SEHNR, CDR2 FQNEAQ (reference sequence). V shed 8 bases and J 6 bases; nucleotides not matched to a gene: 14. CDR3 length equals 15 residues. CDR3 in DNA: TGTGCCAGCGTCTCCTTCGGGACAGGACCGAATGGCTACACCTTC. It yields the protein CASVSFGTGPNGYTF. The full variable domain, completed using reference TRBV7-9 and TRBJ1-2, is DTGVSQNPRHKITKRGQNVTFRCDPISEHNRLYWYRQTLGQGPEFLTYFQNEAQLEKSRLLSDRFSAERPKGSFSTLEIQRTEQGDSAMYLCASVSFGTGPNGYTFGSGTRLTVV.

The chain links TRBV25-1 to TRBJ1-1; D is ambiguous. Between the trimmed V and J ends, which lost 0 bases and 6 bases, there was a span of 11 bases. In germline, CDR1 is MGHDK, CDR2 SYGVNS. The CDR3 has 14 residues. CDR3 sequence: CASSEYLGVSEAFF. CDR3 bases: TGTGCCAGCAGTGAATATTTAGGTGTGTCTGAAGCTTTCTTT.

The rearrangement links TRBV6-1 to TRBJ2-5, with 7 bases aligning to TRBD2. CDR1 and CDR2 (germline): MNHNS, SASEGT. CDR3 size: 14 residues. V lost 4 bases to trimming and J lost 4 bases; unmatched junction nucleotides: 6. The CDR3 DNA reads TGTGCCAGCAGTGTGGGGAGGGGTGGAGAGACCCAGTACTTC. Amino acids: CASSVGRGGETQYF.

A remark on this clone: The junction departs from germline at one end; a sequencing error may be responsible. V is TRBV6-6 and J is TRBJ2-7, with D perhaps being TRBD1 or TRBD2 (6 bases each). The CDR3 has 11 amino acids. Germline values: CDR1 MNHNY, CDR2 SVGAGI (reference sequence). The chain's CDR3 is CTSAQGGEQYF. CDR3 nucleotide sequence: TGTACCAGCGCCCAAGGGGGGGAGCAGTACTTC.

This sequence joins TRBV29-1 and TRBJ1-2, with 7 bases aligning to TRBD1. Per germline, CDR1 SQVTM and CDR2 ANQGSEA. Losses at the gene ends were 0 bases for V and 5 bases for J; bases not matched to a gene: 6. The CDR3 runs to 14 residues. CDR3 in DNA: TGCAGCGTTGAAGATGCGACAGGGCGGTATGGCTACACCTTC. This gives the protein CSVEDATGRYGYTF.

The chain employs TRBV4-2 and TRBJ1-1; D remains unclear. The CDR3 loop spans 16 amino acids. Germline loops: CDR1 LGHNA, CDR2 YNFKEQ. V was clipped by 0 bases and J by 1 base, with 12 bases between them. CDR3 amino acids: CASSQESGSKNTEAFF. In DNA form, the CDR3 reads TGTGCCAGCAGCCAAGAGTCGGGCAGCAAGAACACTGAAGCTTTCTTT.

This chain uses TRBV5-1 with TRBJ2-7; TRBD1 or TRBD2 may be the D gene (5 bases each). This CDR3 spans 15 amino acids. Between the trimmed V and J ends, which lost 0 bases and 7 bases, there was a span of 17 bases. Germline CDR1 SGHRS, CDR2 YFSETQ. The CDR3 reads CASSLVLGTIWEQYF. The CDR3 DNA follows: TGCGCCAGCAGCTTGGTCTTAGGGACCATCTGGGAGCAGTACTTC.